Sequencing of this TCR beta chain was carried out in a study of identical twins. The germline V gene encodes CDR1 KGHSH and CDR2 LQKENI. This CDR3 spans 16 amino acids. V dropped 3 bases and J dropped 5 bases, with 16 bases sitting between them. In TCRdb, the 5' RACE reads were re-called with MiXCR into one record per CDR3 protein. The sample has roughly 200,000 distinct CDR3 sequences; about 7.5% are singletons. These data were also filed under a second study, of yellow fever vaccine responses in identical twins.

This sequence joins TRBV18 and TRBJ1-4; no definite D call. This receptor was identified in a woman between 18 and 29 years old in good health. Sequences were obtained from memory (CD45RO+) T cells sorted from blood. The DNA for the CDR3 is TGTGCCAGCTCACCCTACCGAGGAAGCGGGAATGAAAAACTGTTTTTT. It encodes CASSPYRGSGNEKLFF.